This T cell receptor (beta chain) was captured in a study of shared clonotypes between healthy human individuals. Study information: CD4 naive cells filled three plates per donor, CD4 memory three, CD8 naive two and CD8 memory one. Whole-study findings and limits: Sorted-subset samples were not fully sequenced, rarefaction indicated. It was observed that 5% to 6.5% of naive CD4 clonotypes were shared across several donors.

CD8 memory was a combination that joined CD45RO+ cells with CCR7-negative CD45RA+ TemRA cells. V lost 6 bases, J lost 3 bases, and 12 bases lay in between. CDR1 MGHDK and CDR2 SYGVNS come from the germline V gene. This CDR3 comprises 14 residues. Using immunoSEQ multiplex PCR, the repertoire was profiled, and TCRdb retains in-frame clones only, with some absent. The sample shows a few hundred thousand clones, over 75% of them seen only once. Notes on this clone: Its antigen is still unknown.

The clonotype comes from a man aged 18 to 30 in good health. This rearrangement joins TRBV25-1 to TRBJ1-5; the D is unclear. The sample was memory CD8+ T cells sorted from blood. Noted subset: CD45RO+ cells pooled with CCR7-negative TemRA cells. The CDR3 coding sequence is TGTGCCAGCAGCTCGGACGGCAACAATCAGCCCCAGCATTTT. This gives the protein CASSSDGNNQPQHF.